The source of this T cell receptor beta chain is a study of blood T cell repertoires in COVID-19. Study-level background: Both acute and convalescent COVID-19 samples were obtained from the United States, Italy and Spain. PBMCs, B-cell-depleted T cells, or T cells provided the cDNA or gDNA that made up the material.

Here immunoSEQ multiplex PCR was the method, and the copy in TCRdb shows in-frame clones only, minus some. Among 250,000 to 350,000 clones, around 90% were seen once, and the ten largest hold approximately 4%. The study drew participants aged roughly 18 to 95 years from 20 to 30 US areas. In germline, CDR1 is SGDLS, CDR2 YYNGEE. The CDR3 totals 12 residues. V shed 7 bases, J shed 7 bases, and the junction held 5 bases outside the gene matches. The rearrangement joins TRBV9 to TRBJ1-5; 7 bases are a match to TRBD1. Sequencing was performed on PBMCs or T cells enriched from blood (not recorded which). This clonotype originated in a woman between 18 and 29 years old with acute COVID-19. CDR3 nucleotides: TGTGCCAGCGGTACAGGGGAACAGCCCCAGCATTTT. It yields the protein CASGTGEQPQHF.